These 11 T cell receptor beta chains came from one sample sequenced in a study of tumor-infiltrating lymphocytes in primary liver carcinoma. The input was 500 ng total RNA; TCR beta cDNA was made from it with a constant-region primer. Each TCR beta library was derived from three nested multiplex PCR rounds that employed slightly modified ARM-PCR. The two initial PCR rounds, approximately 10 cycles each, used TRBV1-TRBV30 forward and C-beta reverse primers. TCRdb fed the multiplex PCR reads into MiXCR, producing one record per CDR3 protein. This table holds 110,000 or so distinct CDR3 sequences, approximately 80% found once. Co-extracted RNA and DNA came from about 19-30 mg of unsorted bulk tissue. Sequenced sample: liver tumor tissue from sampling region 3. Subset defined: tumor region T3, left-lateral pole. The receptor source for this set is a man aged 35 to 55 with primary liver carcinoma and hepatitis B virus infection.

This clonotype was counted a few times. The junction differs from germline at one of its ends, possibly a read error. The chain employs TRBV4-3 and TRBJ2-1; D might be TRBD2 (6 bases). Germline V gene data show CDR1 as LGHNA and CDR2 as YSLEER. The CDR3 totals 16 residues. Here the CDR3 reads CASSQDRGSGYNEQIF. CDR3 nucleotides: TGCGCCAGCAGCCAAGATAGAGGTAGCGGCTATAATGAGCAGATCTTC.

Regarding this clonotype: One junction end does not reproduce the germline sequence, and a read error may be involved. This chain uses TRBV11-3 with TRBJ2-2; 10 bases are shared with TRBD1. CDR3 length: 15 residues. CDR1 and CDR2 (germline): SGHNT, YENEEA. The CDR3 DNA sequence: TGTGCCAGCAGCATAGCGACAGGGGGCACCGGGGAGTTGTTTTTT. Protein product: CASSIATGGTGELFF.

Only one count was recorded for this clonotype. The gene calls are TRBV2 and TRBJ1-5, with D perhaps matching TRBD1 (5 bases). The CDR3 has 14 amino acids. The V gene's germline CDR1 is SNHLY and CDR2 FYNNEI. Trimming took off 6 bases at V and 0 bases at J, with 9 bases between the two ends. The CDR3 DNA sequence: TGTGCCAGCAGGGACACTTATAGCAATCAGCCCCAGCATTTT. It codes for CASRDTYSNQPQHF.

The chain links TRBV5-1 to TRBJ2-1; no reliable D call. The CDR3 runs 12 residues. V was trimmed by 4 bases and J by 15 bases, leaving 17 bases between them. Per the germline V gene, CDR1 is SGHRS and CDR2 is YFSETQ. The CDR3 here is CASSPEGNELFF. The DNA of the CDR3 is TGCGCCAGCAGCCCCGAAGGCAATGAGTTGTTCTTC.

A remark on this clonotype: The junction does not match germline at one end; this may be a read error. J is TRBJ2-7 and V is TRBV7-9, with D unresolved. This CDR3 is 13 amino acids long. Germline CDR1 is SEHNR and CDR2 is FQNEAQ (reference sequence). CDR3 loop: CASSLGSSYDQCF. For the CDR3, the DNA is TGTGCCAGCAGCTTAGGCAGCTCCTACGATCAGTGCTTC. Full variable domain (remainder filled in from reference TRBV7-9 and TRBJ2-7): DTGVSQNPRHKITKRGQNVTFRCDPISEHNRLYWYRQTLGQGPEFLTYFQNEAQLEKSRLLSDRFSAERPKGSFSTLEIQRTEQGDSAMYLCASSLGSSYDQCFGPGTRLTVT.

As concerns this clonotype: A much bigger clone sits one base away, suggesting this may be a read error. This chain joins TRBV28 and TRBJ1-5; D ambiguous. The germline gives CDR1 MDHEN, CDR2 SYDVKM. V shed 3 bases and J shed 1 base, with 10 bases lying between them. The CDR3 loop spans 15 amino acids. The CDR3 spells CASSFERESNQPQHF. In DNA form, the CDR3 reads TGTGCCAGCAGTTTCGAGAGGGAGAGCAATCAGCCCCAGCATTTT.

This clonotype was counted many times. The genes are TRBV7-9 and TRBJ2-3; tentative D call: TRBD2 (6 bases). V dropped 5 bases and J dropped 0 bases, with 15 bases sitting between them. The CDR3 is made up of 16 amino acids. Per germline, CDR1 SEHNR and CDR2 FQNEAQ (reference sequence). CDR3 DNA: TGTGCCAGCAGCGCAATTTCCGGGACTAGCACAGATACGCAGTATTTT. Translated, it gives CASSAISGTSTDTQYF.

J is TRBJ1-2 and V is TRBV10-3; D is possibly TRBD1 (5 bases). The CDR3 is 15 amino acids. CDR1 ENHRY and CDR2 SYGVKD come from the germline V gene. Trimming took off 3 bases at V and 13 bases at J, with 24 bases between the two ends. The CDR3 nucleotides read TGTGCCATCAGTGACTCGACAGCCCATAACTATGGTTGCACCTTC. Translation gives CAISDSTAHNYGCTF.

In regard to this clonotype: At one end, the junction sequence differs from germline, possibly due to a read error. The chain joins TRBV6-6 to TRBJ2-3; D may be TRBD1 (6 bases). Germline CDR1 MNHNY, CDR2 SVGAGI (reference sequence). There are 14 residues in the CDR3. CDR3 sequence: CASTPSGGTETQYF. The CDR3 nucleotides read TGTGCCAGCACCCCGTCTGGGGGCACAGAAACGCAGTATTTT.

The chain carries TRBV6-2 or TRBV6-3 and TRBJ2-2; D unclear. V was clipped by 6 bases and J by 8 bases, with 10 bases between them. The CDR3 is 12 residues long. Looked up from germline, CDR1 is MNHEY and CDR2 is SVGEGT. The CDR3, as DNA: TGTGCCAGCAGCCGAGTAACTGGGGAGCTGTTTTTT. As protein: CASSRVTGELFF.

This clonotype was detected only once. The chain carries TRBV28 and TRBJ2-5, with a possible D match to TRBD1 (5 bases). Trimming left V 9 bases short and J 4 bases short, with 18 bases between. This CDR3 region has 14 residues. Germline V lookup: CDR1 MDHEN, CDR2 SYDVKM. This chain's CDR3 is CARTPVRVVETQYF. As DNA, the CDR3 is TGTGCCAGGACGCCGGTCAGGGTGGTAGAGACCCAGTACTTC. The complete variable domain, with remaining parts taken from reference TRBV28 and TRBJ2-5, reads DVKVTQSSRYLVKRTGEKVFLECVQDMDHENMFWYRQDPGLGLRLIYFSYDVKMKEKGDIPEGYSVSREKKERFSLILESASTNQTSMYLCARTPVRVVETQYFGPGTRLLVL.